This entry lists 17 T cell receptor beta chains sequenced from one sample in a study of blood T cell repertoires in COVID-19. Only in-frame clones appear in the TCRdb table, and some are missing; sequencing was by immunoSEQ multiplex PCR. The data show 310,000 or so clones, about 90% seen once. Input material: PBMCs or T cells enriched from blood (not recorded which). The receptors shown here come from a woman aged 25 to 39 who had recovered from COVID-19.

V and J are TRBV6-1 and TRBJ1-1; 8 positions match TRBD1. The length of the CDR3 is 14 residues. Trimming cost V 2 bases and J 4 bases; bases outside gene matches: 3. Germline values: CDR1 MNHNS, CDR2 SASEGT. The CDR3 sequence: CASSELTGGTEAFF. The CDR3 DNA follows: TGTGCCAGCAGTGAACTCACAGGGGGCACTGAAGCTTTCTTT.

V gene TRBV7-9 combines with J gene TRBJ1-6, with 7 bases identical to TRBD1. The CDR3 is 15 amino acids. Germline V gene data show CDR1 as SEHNR and CDR2 as FQNEAQ (reference sequence). Germline trimming cut 5 bases from V and 8 bases from J; bases unmatched to any gene: 9. The CDR3 DNA sequence: TGTGCCAGCAGCGTAACAGGGGCCCGGGATTCACCCCTCCACTTT. This encodes CASSVTGARDSPLHF.

Notes on this clone: Distinct nucleotide sequences in the sample also encode this CDR3. The chain is built from TRBV5-1 and TRBJ2-3, with a weak D call TRBD1 (6 bases). Germline CDR1 and CDR2: SGHRS and YFSETQ. Trimming took off 0 bases at V and 6 bases at J, with 8 bases between the two ends. CDR3 size: 13 residues. CDR3 nucleotides: TGCGCCAGCAGCTTGGCAGGGGCGGATACGCAGTATTTT. Its protein is CASSLAGADTQYF.

J is TRBJ2-2 and V is TRBV19; 7 bases are a match to TRBD1. This CDR3 comprises 17 residues. Germline CDR1 reads LNHDA; CDR2 reads SQIVND (reference sequence). Germline trimming cut 7 bases from V and 1 base from J; bases unmatched to any gene: 12. The CDR3 bases are TGTGCCAGTACTTATAGAGTGACAGGGCGGAACACCGGGGAGCTGTTTTTT. Residues: CASTYRVTGRNTGELFF.

The chain links TRBV5-4 to TRBJ2-5; perhaps TRBD2 as D (6 bases). The CDR3 length is 13 residues. V was trimmed by 4 bases and J by 3 bases, leaving 10 bases between them. Germline assignment: CDR1 SGHNT and CDR2 YYREEE (reference sequence). CDR3 DNA sequence: TGTGCCAGCAGCCCTCCGGGGGAAGAGACCCAGTACTTC. This translates into CASSPPGEETQYF.

This chain connects TRBV28 to TRBJ2-3; no definite D call. Trimming took 8 bases from V and 0 from J, leaving 9 bases between them. Germline CDR1 reads MDHEN; CDR2 reads SYDVKM. CDR3 size: 13 residues. The CDR3 here is CASEDKSTDTQYF. CDR3 in DNA: TGTGCCAGCGAAGACAAGAGCACAGATACGCAGTATTTT. The complete variable domain, with remaining parts taken from reference TRBV28 and TRBJ2-3, reads DVKVTQSSRYLVKRTGEKVFLECVQDMDHENMFWYRQDPGLGLRLIYFSYDVKMKEKGDIPEGYSVSREKKERFSLILESASTNQTSMYLCASEDKSTDTQYFGPGTRLTVL.

The chain links TRBV9 to TRBJ1-2; a possible D gene is TRBD1 (6 bases). Germline V CDR1 and CDR2: SGDLS, YYNGEE. There are 16 residues in the CDR3. V lost 0 bases to trimming and J lost 7 bases, with 19 bases between them. CDR3 loop: CASSVGPWDKGSGYTF. The CDR3 DNA follows: TGTGCCAGCAGCGTAGGCCCGTGGGACAAAGGGAGTGGCTACACCTTC.

The chain carries TRBV7-6 and TRBJ2-5; TRBD1 matches 9 bases. This CDR3 is built from 16 residues. V was pared by 5 bases and J by 4 bases, with 11 bases of the junction left unmatched. Germline V gene data show CDR1 as SGHVS and CDR2 as FNYEAQ. The CDR3 DNA sequence: TGTGCCAGCAGCCCGATACAGGGGGCCTCTGGAGAGACCCAGTACTTC. It translates to CASSPIQGASGETQYF. Full variable domain (missing parts from reference TRBV7-6 and TRBJ2-5): GAGVSQSPRYKVTKRGQDVALRCDPISGHVSLYWYRQALGQGPEFLTYFNYEAQQDKSGLPNDRFSAERPEGSISTLTIQRTEQRDSAMYRCASSPIQGASGETQYFGPGTRLLVL.

J is TRBJ1-3 and V is TRBV19, with 8 bases that match TRBD1. The J segment lost 2 bases and the V segment lost 3 bases, leaving 3 bases of the junction unmatched. Germline CDR1 is LNHDA and CDR2 is SQIVND (reference sequence). This CDR3 has 15 amino acids. CDR3 sequence reads: CASSIQDRAGNTIYF. The CDR3 DNA sequence: TGTGCCAGTAGTATTCAGGACAGGGCTGGAAACACCATATATTTT.

The rearrangement joins TRBV5-4 to TRBJ2-2; tentatively, D is TRBD1 (5 bases). Trimming left V 2 bases short and J 2 bases short, with 7 bases between. The CDR3 sequence is 14 residues long. The germline gives CDR1 SGHNT, CDR2 YYREEE (reference sequence). CDR3 coding DNA: TGTGCCAGCAGCTTAGACAGAAACACCGGGGAGCTGTTTTTT. This translates into CASSLDRNTGELFF.

In DNA, the CDR3 is TGTGCCAGCAGCTTAGGCGTAGGGGGAAGTGGAAACACCATATATTTT. Protein product: CASSLGVGGSGNTIYF. V and J are TRBV11-2 and TRBJ1-3, with D perhaps matching TRBD1 (6 bases). The germline gives CDR1 SGHAT, CDR2 FQNNGV. The CDR3 contains 16 residues. The V gene lost 1 base and the J gene lost 3 bases, with 13 bases spanning the gap.

The CDR3 nucleotides are TGTGCCAGCTCACTTTCCGGGACACCTCAAGAGACCCAGTACTTC. This encodes CASSLSGTPQETQYF. The rearrangement uses TRBV18 and TRBJ2-5, with D perhaps TRBD1 (6 bases). The V gene lost 4 bases and the J gene lost 2 bases, with 14 bases spanning the gap. The CDR3 is 15 residues long. Germline V lookup: CDR1 KGHSH, CDR2 LQKENI.

The CDR3, as DNA: TGTGCCAGCAGCCTCTTAGGGGGTGCTAATGAAAAACTGTTTTTT. Translating gives CASSLLGGANEKLFF. V and J are TRBV3-1 (or the pseudogene TRBV3-2) and TRBJ1-4; perhaps TRBD1 as D (6 bases). Trimming cost V 4 bases and J 3 bases, with 12 bases left between them. CDR3 length: 15 residues. Germline V gene sequence: CDR1 LGHDT, CDR2 YNNKEL (reference sequence).

The gene calls are TRBV5-1 and TRBJ2-5; D is possibly TRBD1 (6 bases). Per germline, CDR1 SGHRS and CDR2 YFSETQ. Trimming pared 3 bases from V and 5 bases from J, leaving 14 bases between. The CDR3 sequence is 14 residues long. In DNA form, the CDR3 reads TGCGCCAGCAGCTACTCACAGGGCTTCGAGACCCAGTACTTC. Its translation: CASSYSQGFETQYF.

This clone was counted many times. The chain couples TRBV4-1 to TRBJ2-5; no clear D. This CDR3 has 15 residues. Trimming removed 0 bases at V and 5 bases at J, with 13 bases between. The germline gives CDR1 MGHRA, CDR2 YSYEKL. The CDR3 here is CASSQDSGGWETQYF. CDR3 coding DNA: TGCGCCAGCAGCCAAGATTCAGGTGGTTGGGAGACCCAGTACTTC.

The chain employs TRBV27 and TRBJ1-1; no definite D call. CDR1 is MNHEY and CDR2 is SMNVEV in the germline V gene (reference sequence). The CDR3 is made up of 14 amino acids. V dropped 6 bases and J dropped 4 bases, with 15 bases sitting between them. The CDR3 is CASSPPGSSTEAFF. CDR3 nucleotide sequence: TGTGCCAGCAGCCCACCGGGAAGTTCCACTGAAGCTTTCTTT.

V usage is TRBV11-2 and J usage is TRBJ2-7; no definite D call. CDR3 length: 15 amino acids. Germline V lookup: CDR1 SGHAT, CDR2 FQNNGV. The V end was cut by 1 base, the J end by 0 bases, with 10 bases between. DNA for the CDR3: TGTGCCAGCAGCTTAGCCCCCAGAACCTCCTACGAGCAGTACTTC. Encoded protein: CASSLAPRTSYEQYF.